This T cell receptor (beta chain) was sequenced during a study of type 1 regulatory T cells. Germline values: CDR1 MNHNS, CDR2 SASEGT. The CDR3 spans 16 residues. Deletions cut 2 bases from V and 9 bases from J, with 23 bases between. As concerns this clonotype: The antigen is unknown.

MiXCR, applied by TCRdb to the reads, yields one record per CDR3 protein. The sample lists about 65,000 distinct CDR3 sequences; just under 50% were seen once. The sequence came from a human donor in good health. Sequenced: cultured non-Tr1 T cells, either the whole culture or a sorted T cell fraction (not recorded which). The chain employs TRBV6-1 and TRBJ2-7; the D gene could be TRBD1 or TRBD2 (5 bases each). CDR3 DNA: TGTGCCAGCAGTGAACCCGCGTTAGTTCAACTTGGGGGGCAGTACTTC. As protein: CASSEPALVQLGGQYF.